This T cell receptor beta chain emerged from a study of monozygotic twins with inflammatory bowel disease. Study results and caveats: The authors note that differing immunosuppressive treatments may have added variability to patient repertoires.

Germline-derived CDR1 and CDR2 are DFQATT and SNEGSKA (reference sequence). There are 11 residues in the CDR3. TCRalpha and TCRbeta cDNA underwent two nested PCRs of about 15 and 9 cycles. TCRdb reprocessed the 5' RACE reads, with one entry per CDR3 protein and no DNA. The sample totals 150,000 to 200,000 distinct CDR3 sequences. A remark on this clonotype: What it binds is unknown.

The sample taken for sequencing was blood. This receptor was identified in a human donor with ulcerative colitis or Crohn's disease, or a healthy co-twin of an affected twin (not recorded which). The gene calls are TRBV20-1 and TRBJ1-1. This CDR3 reads CSARVGGEAFF.